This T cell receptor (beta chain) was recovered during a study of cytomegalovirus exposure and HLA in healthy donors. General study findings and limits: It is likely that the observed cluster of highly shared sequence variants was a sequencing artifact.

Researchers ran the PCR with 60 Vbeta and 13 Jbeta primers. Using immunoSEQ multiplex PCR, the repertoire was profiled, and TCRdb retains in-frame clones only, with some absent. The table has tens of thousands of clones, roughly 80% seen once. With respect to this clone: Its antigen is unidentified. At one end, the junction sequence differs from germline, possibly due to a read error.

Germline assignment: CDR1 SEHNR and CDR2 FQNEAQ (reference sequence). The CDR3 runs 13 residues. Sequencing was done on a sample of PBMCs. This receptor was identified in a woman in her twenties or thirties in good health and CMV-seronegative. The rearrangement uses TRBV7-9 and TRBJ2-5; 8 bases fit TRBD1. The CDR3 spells CSSSLKQGDIQYF. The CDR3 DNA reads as TGTTCCAGCAGCTTAAAACAGGGGGACATCCAGTACTTC.